The rows below give T cell receptor beta chains drawn from one sample of a study of shared T cell receptors in the human thymus. The repertoire was sequenced with immunoSEQ multiplex PCR; TCRdb's copy has only in-frame clones and lacks some. The repertoire holds fewer than 700,000 clones, roughly 90% seen once, with around 0.0099% in the top ten. The same sample was also used in a study of human thymus T cells.

Specimen: thymocytes. The receptor source for this set is a boy under two years old with a congenital heart defect. CDR3s include the opening cysteine and the closing phenylalanine or tryptophan. Fields, in order: clone size, J gene, V gene, D gene, CDR3 DNA, CDR3 protein. A D gene is named only where the DNA matches it firmly. Clone size is stated in some rows and not others, as once, few, many or a class when expanded.

clone size: .; J gene: TRBJ1-3; V gene: TRBV7-8; D gene: .; CDR3 DNA: TGTGCCAGCAGCCCCGGCCAGGGCCGAAACACCATATATTTT; CDR3 protein: CASSPGQGRNTIYF
clone size: .; J gene: TRBJ2-2; V gene: TRBV10-3; D gene: .; CDR3 DNA: TGTGCCATCAGTGAGTCTAGCGTTCCCGGGGAGCTGTTTTTT; CDR3 protein: CAISESSVPGELFF
clone size: .; J gene: TRBJ2-7; V gene: TRBV5-5; D gene: .; CDR3 DNA: TGTGCCAGCAGCTTGAGGCAGGATTCCTACGAGCAGTACTTC; CDR3 protein: CASSLRQDSYEQYF
clone size: .; J gene: TRBJ2-1; V gene: TRBV4-3; D gene: TRBD2; CDR3 DNA: TGCGCCAGCAGCCAAACGGAGCGGGGGAGCTCCTACAATGAGCAGTTCTTC; CDR3 protein: CASSQTERGSSYNEQFF
clone size: .; J gene: TRBJ1-2; V gene: TRBV12-5; D gene: .; CDR3 DNA: TGTGCTAGTGGTTTGCAGGGAGGCTATGGCTACACCTTC; CDR3 protein: CASGLQGGYGYTF
clone size: .; J gene: TRBJ1-1; V gene: TRBV28; D gene: TRBD1; CDR3 DNA: TGTGCCAGCAGTCCCCGACAGGGAATGCGCACTGAAGCTTTCTTT; CDR3 protein: CASSPRQGMRTEAFF
clone size: .; J gene: TRBJ2-7; V gene: TRBV27; D gene: .; CDR3 DNA: TGTGCCAGCAGTTTACCGGAGGGGGAGCAGTACTTC; CDR3 protein: CASSLPEGEQYF
clone size: .; J gene: TRBJ1-1; V gene: TRBV28; D gene: TRBD1; CDR3 DNA: TGTGCCAGCAGTTTATACCCTGACAGGGGGGTAGCTTTCTTT; CDR3 protein: CASSLYPDRGVAFF
clone size: .; J gene: TRBJ2-1; V gene: TRBV28; D gene: TRBD2; CDR3 DNA: TGTGCCATCGTACCGGGACTAGCGGGGTACAATGAGCAGTTCTTC; CDR3 protein: CAIVPGLAGYNEQFF
clone size: .; J gene: TRBJ2-7; V gene: TRBV6-1; D gene: TRBD2; CDR3 DNA: TGTGCCAGCAGTGATGGGAGGGGACTAGCGGGAGAATTCTCCTACGAGCAGTACTTC; CDR3 protein: CASSDGRGLAGEFSYEQYF
clone size: .; J gene: TRBJ2-7; V gene: TRBV19; D gene: TRBD2; CDR3 DNA: TGTGCCAGTAGTATCGTAGGGCGGGAGGGGTACGAGCAGTACTTC; CDR3 protein: CASSIVGREGYEQYF
clone size: .; J gene: TRBJ2-7; V gene: TRBV29-1; D gene: TRBD2; CDR3 DNA: TGCAGCGTTGGGGGGGGGTACTACGAGCAGTACTTC; CDR3 protein: CSVGGGYYEQYF
clone size: .; J gene: TRBJ1-2; V gene: TRBV6-5; D gene: .; CDR3 DNA: TGTGCCAGCAGTCTTGGACTGGGAGTATATGGCTACACCTTC; CDR3 protein: CASSLGLGVYGYTF
clone size: .; J gene: TRBJ1-1; V gene: TRBV6-1; D gene: .; CDR3 DNA: TGTGCCAGCTTGCGGGACGGGAACACTGAAGCTTTCTTT; CDR3 protein: CASLRDGNTEAFF
clone size: few; J gene: TRBJ1-5; V gene: TRBV6-5; D gene: .; CDR3 DNA: TGTGCCAGCAGTGTGGACATCAATCAGCCCCAGCATTTT; CDR3 protein: CASSVDINQPQHF
clone size: .; J gene: TRBJ2-2; V gene: TRBV14; D gene: TRBD2; CDR3 DNA: TGTGCCAGCAGCCAAGATAGCGCTAGCGGGAATCCCGGGGAGCTGTTTTTT; CDR3 protein: CASSQDSASGNPGELFF
clone size: .; J gene: TRBJ2-1; V gene: TRBV29-1; D gene: TRBD2; CDR3 DNA: TGCAGCGTTGAAGATCCCGGGACTAGCGGTACCCCCACCGGGTTCTGTGAGCAGTTCTTC; CDR3 protein: CSVEDPGTSGTPTGFCEQFF
clone size: .; J gene: TRBJ2-2; V gene: TRBV18; D gene: TRBD1; CDR3 DNA: TGTGCCAGCTCACCACGAGGGGGCGTCACCGGGGAGCTGTTTTTT; CDR3 protein: CASSPRGGVTGELFF
clone size: .; J gene: TRBJ2-1; V gene: TRBV6-1; D gene: .; CDR3 DNA: TGTGCCAGCAGTGAACGGAGGGACCACTACAATGAGCAGTTCTTC; CDR3 protein: CASSERRDHYNEQFF
clone size: once; J gene: TRBJ2-2; V gene: TRBV10-3; D gene: TRBD1; CDR3 DNA: TGTGCCATACAGGGGGCAGAGACCGGGGAGCTGTTTTTT; CDR3 protein: CAIQGAETGELFF
clone size: once; J gene: TRBJ2-7; V gene: TRBV27; D gene: TRBD2; CDR3 DNA: TGTGCCAGCAGTTCCAGCGTCACCCTGATGGAGGTAGCGGGAAAGAGCTACGAGCAGTACTTC; CDR3 protein: CASSSSVTLMEVAGKSYEQYF
clone size: .; J gene: TRBJ2-7; V gene: TRBV2; D gene: TRBD2; CDR3 DNA: TGTGCCAGCAGCGCTAGCGGGGGGCCCTCCTACGAGCAGTACTTC; CDR3 protein: CASSASGGPSYEQYF
clone size: .; J gene: TRBJ1-1; V gene: TRBV2; D gene: .; CDR3 DNA: TGTGCCAGCGAGGGTCACCGGGGGGTGGACACTGAAGCTTTCTTT; CDR3 protein: CASEGHRGVDTEAFF
clone size: .; J gene: TRBJ1-1; V gene: TRBV29-1; D gene: TRBD1; CDR3 DNA: TGCAGCGTTCCACATAACAGGGGGCGATACACTGAAGCTTTCTTT; CDR3 protein: CSVPHNRGRYTEAFF
clone size: .; J gene: TRBJ2-5; V gene: TRBV5-4; D gene: TRBD2; CDR3 DNA: TGTGCCAGCAGCTTGGGGAGGACTAGCGGTACCGGTTCCTACTTC; CDR3 protein: CASSLGRTSGTGSYF
clone size: .; J gene: TRBJ2-5; V gene: TRBV19; D gene: .; CDR3 DNA: TGTGCCAGTAGTATGAGGGTCAGCGGGCAAGAGACCCAGTACTTC; CDR3 protein: CASSMRVSGQETQYF